The 29 T cell receptor beta chains below were found in one sample sequenced in a study of blood T cell repertoires in COVID-19. Sequenced by immunoSEQ multiplex PCR; TCRdb stores in-frame clones only, minus some. The repertoire holds roughly 180,000 clones, over 70% seen once, with approximately 5.6% in the top ten. Input material: PBMCs or T cells enriched from blood (not recorded which). These receptors all come from a woman between 40 and 50 years old with acute COVID-19.

The CDR3 sequence is CASSPGRGGGVTQYF. The CDR3 bases are TGTGCCAGCAGCCCCGGGAGGGGGGGCGGTGTGACCCAGTACTTC. This rearrangement joins TRBV7-2 to TRBJ2-5; 8 bases are shared with TRBD2. V lost 5 bases and J lost 7; bases outside the gene matches: 12. Per germline, CDR1 SGHTA and CDR2 FQGNSA. This CDR3 contains 15 residues.

This rearrangement joins TRBV5-4 to TRBJ1-2, with 10 bases that match TRBD1. The germline V gene encodes CDR1 SGHNT and CDR2 YYREEE (reference sequence). After removal of 8 bases from V and 3 bases from J, the junction contained 7 bases not matched to a gene. The CDR3 covers 14 residues. The DNA for the CDR3 is TGTGCCAGTAGACGACAGGGGGCGGACTATGGCTACACCTTC. It encodes CASRRQGADYGYTF.

The CDR3 loop reads CASSRTSGSSWDEQFF. The DNA for the CDR3 is TGTGCCAGCAGCCGGACTAGCGGGAGTTCTTGGGATGAGCAGTTCTTC. This chain connects TRBV14 to TRBJ2-1; 13 nucleotides agree with TRBD2. The V and J ends lost 4 bases and 8 bases, in that order; junction bases with no gene match: 8. The CDR3 is 16 amino acids. Germline CDR1 reads SGHDN; CDR2 reads FVKESK.

The CDR3 sequence: CASSIGGSYEQYF. CDR3 nucleotide sequence: TGTGCCAGTAGTATAGGCGGTTCCTACGAGCAGTACTTC. V is TRBV19 and J is TRBJ2-7; no clear D gene. Germline loops: CDR1 LNHDA, CDR2 SQIVND (reference sequence). Trimming cost V 1 base and J 1 base, with 5 bases left between them. The CDR3 has 13 residues.

This chain connects TRBV4-2 to TRBJ2-2, with 9 bases that match TRBD2. The CDR3 covers 16 residues. The V gene's germline CDR1 is LGHNA and CDR2 YNFKEQ. V dropped 6 bases and J dropped 0; count of bases not matched to a gene: 5. CDR3 protein: CASSRLAETNTGELFF. The CDR3 coding sequence is TGTGCCAGCAGTCGACTAGCGGAAACGAACACCGGGGAGCTGTTTTTT.

This rearrangement joins TRBV3-1 (or the pseudogene TRBV3-2) to TRBJ1-2, with 9 bases fitting TRBD1. In germline, CDR1 is LGHDT, CDR2 YNNKEL (reference sequence). Trimming removed 5 bases from V and 8 bases from J; junction bases left unmatched: 9. The CDR3 runs to 14 residues. The CDR3 coding sequence is TGTGCCAGCAGCTTTTGGACAGGGGCAAGGGGCTACACCTTC. As protein: CASSFWTGARGYTF.

The rearrangement uses TRBV5-4 and TRBJ2-5; 9 bases align to TRBD1. The CDR3 has 15 residues. With V trimmed by 4 bases and J by 5 bases, 9 bases remained unmatched. CDR1 is SGHNT and CDR2 is YYREEE in the germline V gene (reference sequence). The CDR3 loop reads CASSLQGAGAETQYF. The CDR3 bases are TGTGCCAGCAGCCTACAGGGGGCGGGGGCGGAGACCCAGTACTTC.

The rearrangement links TRBV5-1 to TRBJ1-6; D is unresolved. Trimming took off 6 bases at V and 6 bases at J, with 10 bases between the two ends. Germline values: CDR1 SGHRS, CDR2 YFSETQ. CDR3 size: 13 residues. CDR3 loop: CASTGGGNSPLHF. The DNA for the CDR3 is TGCGCCAGCACGGGAGGAGGTAATTCACCCCTCCACTTT.

V is TRBV5-1 and J is TRBJ1-1, with D possibly being TRBD1 (6 bases). Germline assignment: CDR1 SGHRS and CDR2 YFSETQ. The ends were cut back, 1 base at V and 3 bases at J, with 7 bases in the middle. This CDR3 is built from 13 residues. The CDR3 loop is CASSLNRDTEAFF. CDR3 DNA sequence: TGCGCCAGCAGCTTGAACAGGGACACTGAAGCTTTCTTT.

The chain couples TRBV5-1 to TRBJ1-2; 7 nucleotides match TRBD1. The CDR3 contains 16 residues. V shed 1 base, J shed 2 bases, and the junction held 8 bases outside the gene matches. Germline V gene data show CDR1 as SGHRS and CDR2 as YFSETQ. The DNA for the CDR3 is TGCGCCAGCAGCTTGTGGACTACAGGGGCGAACTATGGCTACACCTTC. It specifies CASSLWTTGANYGYTF. The full variable domain, in which reference TRBV5-1 and TRBJ1-2 provide the parts outside the CDR3, is KAGVTQTPRYLIKTRGQQVTLSCSPISGHRSVSWYQQTPGQGLQFLFEYFSETQRNKGNFPGRFSGRQFSNSRSEMNVSTLELGDSALYLCASSLWTTGANYGYTFGSGTRLTVV.

The CDR3 spells CASSHGTAGYTQYF. Here the CDR3 DNA reads TGTGCCAGCAGCCACGGGACAGCCGGGTATACGCAGTATTTT. The chain employs TRBV3-1 (or the pseudogene TRBV3-2) and TRBJ2-3; 7 bases match TRBD1. The germline V gene has CDR1 LGHDT and CDR2 YNNKEL (reference sequence). The trim removed 3 bases at V and 7 bases at J, leaving 7 bases unmatched. The CDR3 is 14 amino acids.

This chain joins TRBV29-1 and TRBJ1-1; a possible D gene is TRBD1 (6 bases). The CDR3 totals 13 residues. Germline V CDR1 and CDR2: SQVTM, ANQGSEA. V dropped 5 bases and J dropped 0 bases, with 10 bases sitting between them. The CDR3 DNA follows: TGCAGCGTTAGACAGGTCCTGAACACTGAAGCTTTCTTT. This translates into CSVRQVLNTEAFF.

The chain joins TRBV5-1 to TRBJ1-2; D unclear. The germline V gene has CDR1 SGHRS and CDR2 YFSETQ. Deletions cut 0 bases from V and 8 bases from J, with 11 bases between. The CDR3 spans 13 residues. The CDR3 DNA reads as TGCGCCAGCAGCTTGGGAGGTCTTGAAGGCTACACCTTC. This sequence encodes CASSLGGLEGYTF.

This clone was observed a single time. CDR3 nucleotide sequence: TGTGCCAGCAGCCTAGACGGACACTCCGAAAAACTGTTTTTT. Translation: CASSLDGHSEKLFF. The rearrangement uses TRBV2 and TRBJ1-4; D might be TRBD1 (5 bases). CDR3 length: 14 amino acids. Between the trimmed V and J ends, which lost 6 bases and 8 bases, there was a span of 16 bases. Germline loops: CDR1 SNHLY, CDR2 FYNNEI.

The chain is built from TRBV10-3 and TRBJ2-1, with 12 bases aligning to TRBD2. V lost 5 bases, J lost 4 bases, and 3 bases stayed unmatched. This CDR3 has 15 amino acids. Germline CDR1 and CDR2: ENHRY and SYGVKD. This chain's CDR3 is CAISPSGRGYNEQFF. As DNA, the CDR3 is TGTGCCATCAGTCCTAGCGGGAGGGGTTACAATGAGCAGTTCTTC.

This clone occurred many times. This sequence joins TRBV20-1 and TRBJ2-7; 7 nucleotides agree with TRBD1. Germline values: CDR1 DFQATT, CDR2 SNEGSKA (reference sequence). Trimming removed 4 bases from V and 6 bases from J; junction bases left unmatched: 3. This CDR3 is 11 amino acids long. The CDR3 bases are TGCAGTGCTAAACAGGGGCTCGAGCAGTACGTC. Protein: CSAKQGLEQYV.

The chain uses TRBV28 and TRBJ1-1, with 9 bases fitting TRBD1. There are 15 residues in the CDR3. With V trimmed by 5 bases and J by 7 bases, 11 bases remained unmatched. Germline V CDR1 and CDR2: MDHEN, SYDVKM. The CDR3 sequence: CASSLPGTGTLEAFF. The CDR3 coding sequence is TGTGCCAGCAGTCTGCCCGGGACAGGGACCCTTGAAGCTTTCTTT. The variable domain in full, completed from reference TRBV28 and TRBJ1-1, reads DVKVTQSSRYLVKRTGEKVFLECVQDMDHENMFWYRQDPGLGLRLIYFSYDVKMKEKGDIPEGYSVSREKKERFSLILESASTNQTSMYLCASSLPGTGTLEAFFGQGTRLTVV.

This clone was detected many times. As DNA, the CDR3 is TGTGCCAGCAGCCCTCAGGGACTACCGTACAATGAGCAGTTCTTC. It codes for CASSPQGLPYNEQFF. The chain is built from TRBV11-2 and TRBJ2-1; 7 positions match TRBD2. Germline CDR1 reads SGHAT; CDR2 reads FQNNGV. The junction had 8 bases not matched to a gene; V was cut back by 5 bases and J by 4 bases. This CDR3 has 15 amino acids.

The chain recombines TRBV3-1 (or the pseudogene TRBV3-2) with TRBJ1-2, with 8 positions matching TRBD1. From germline, CDR1 is LGHDT and CDR2 YNNKEL (reference sequence). Losses at the gene ends were 3 bases for V and 5 bases for J; bases not matched to a gene: 2. The CDR3 runs to 13 residues. This chain's CDR3 is CASSHGQGYGYTF. Here the CDR3 DNA reads TGTGCCAGCAGCCATGGACAGGGTTATGGCTACACCTTC.

The chain combines TRBV5-1 with TRBJ2-1; 7 bases are shared with TRBD2. The CDR3 totals 14 residues. CDR1 SGHRS and CDR2 YFSETQ come from the germline V gene. With V trimmed by 5 bases and J by 6 bases, 8 bases remained unmatched. CDR3 sequence (DNA): TGCGCCAGCAGTCCCCTAGCGGAGGTCAATGAGCAGTTCTTC. It translates to CASSPLAEVNEQFF.

The chain links TRBV9 to TRBJ2-1; 8 bases map to TRBD2. This CDR3 has 15 amino acids. Germline CDR1 and CDR2: SGDLS and YYNGEE. V lost 0 bases and J lost 9; bases outside the gene matches: 8. CDR3 sequence reads: CASSVVGTSEGEQFF. CDR3 in DNA: TGTGCCAGCAGCGTAGTAGGGACTAGTGAAGGTGAGCAGTTCTTC.

The gene calls are TRBV19 and TRBJ1-1, with D hard to call. Deletions cut 5 bases from V and 0 bases from J, with 13 bases between. This CDR3 has 15 residues. The germline CDR1 and CDR2 sequences are LNHDA and SQIVND (reference sequence). The DNA of the CDR3 is TGTGCCAGTAGTTGGGCAGGCTCTTTGAACACTGAAGCTTTCTTT. It translates to CASSWAGSLNTEAFF.

The chain has TRBV13 and TRBJ2-1; D not certain. The length of the CDR3 is 12 residues. Germline V CDR1 and CDR2: PRHDT, FYEKMQ (reference sequence). The V and J ends lost 1 base and 10 bases respectively, with 8 bases between them. The CDR3 nucleotides read TGTGCCAGCAGCTTAGCCCTCAGAGAGCAGTTCTTC. Translating it yields CASSLALREQFF.

This chain joins TRBV19 and TRBJ2-1, with TRBD2 identical over 14 bases. The CDR3 runs 20 residues. V was pared by 6 bases and J by 8 bases, with 21 bases of the junction left unmatched. Germline CDR1 is LNHDA and CDR2 is SQIVND (reference sequence). This CDR3 is CASRQSPTSGRAPYRDEQFF. In nucleotides, the CDR3 is TGTGCCAGTAGGCAATCACCGACTAGCGGGAGGGCCCCGTATAGGGATGAGCAGTTCTTC.

The J gene is TRBJ2-5, the V gene TRBV6-1; possibly TRBD2 for D (5 bases). From germline, CDR1 is MNHNS and CDR2 SASEGT. The CDR3 is 16 residues long. Trimming took 4 bases from V and 4 from J, leaving 19 bases between them. DNA of the CDR3: TGTGCCAGCAGTGCGGAACGCCCAACCGCGGGAGAGACCCAGTACTTC. Translating gives CASSAERPTAGETQYF.

This clone was observed a few times. J is TRBJ2-1 and V is TRBV27, with a possible D match to TRBD1 (7 bases). This CDR3 region has 13 residues. V shed 3 bases and J shed 9 bases, with 12 bases lying between them. Germline CDR1 and CDR2: MNHEY and SMNVEV (reference sequence). This CDR3 reads CASSLAGGFEQFF. The CDR3 DNA sequence: TGTGCCAGCAGTTTGGCAGGGGGGTTTGAGCAGTTCTTC.

The chain couples TRBV5-1 to TRBJ2-1; 8 nucleotides align to TRBD2. The germline gives CDR1 SGHRS, CDR2 YFSETQ. CDR3 size: 16 residues. The ends lost 4 bases at V and 4 bases at J; junction bases unmatched: 10. The CDR3 sequence: CASSRGEASGYNEQFF. The CDR3 coding sequence is TGCGCCAGCAGCCGGGGGGAGGCTAGCGGGTACAATGAGCAGTTCTTC.

This rearrangement joins TRBV2 to TRBJ2-1; D remains ambiguous. V was pared by 5 bases and J by 6 bases, with 5 bases between. The CDR3 has 11 amino acids. The germline CDR1 and CDR2 sequences are SNHLY and FYNNEI. CDR3 in amino acids: CASSPLNEQFF. CDR3 bases: TGTGCCAGCAGTCCACTCAATGAGCAGTTCTTC.

The chain recombines TRBV5-1 with TRBJ2-1, with 7 bases identical to TRBD1. There are 13 residues in the CDR3. The V and J ends lost 7 bases and 4 bases, in that order; junction bases with no gene match: 5. The germline V gene has CDR1 SGHRS and CDR2 YFSETQ. CDR3 residues: CASSDRMYNEQFF. CDR3 bases: TGCGCCAGCTCGGACAGGATGTACAATGAGCAGTTCTTC.